This T cell receptor beta chain was sequenced during a study of blood T cell repertoires in COVID-19. Study in general: COVID-19 samples collected from the United States, Italy and Spain covered acute and convalescent phases. From T cells, B-cell-depleted T cells, or PBMCs came the material, which was cDNA or gDNA.

During active infection, Seattle patients enrolled and were then monitored through disease. Per the original data handling: The assay estimated nucleated cells by amplifying reference gene primers. TCRdb's table, derived via immunoSEQ multiplex PCR, lists solely in-frame clones and lacks some. V and J calls plus clone size are reproduced from that table; the DNA served to infer D and trimming. Among roughly 120,000 clones listed, around 89% were seen once. This clone was counted only a few times. CDR3 length: 15 residues. V lost 6 bases and J lost 8, with 20 bases in between. Germline CDR1 and CDR2: MNHEY and SMNVEV (reference sequence).

The chain couples TRBV27 to TRBJ1-5; tentatively, D is TRBD1 (5 bases). Sequences were obtained from peripheral blood. The receptor's source is a woman in her sixties or seventies with COVID-19, enrolled during active disease. CDR3 in amino acids: CASSPSGTWGEPQHF. The CDR3 nucleotides read TGTGCCAGCAGCCCCTCTGGGACTTGGGGGGAGCCCCAGCATTTT.